This T cell receptor beta chain was captured by sequencing in a study of monozygotic twins with inflammatory bowel disease (dated by TCRdb to between 2018 and 2020). Concerning the study at large: In total, some 30 monozygotic twin pairs made up the full study: 19 Danish pairs, all IBD-discordant, plus nine German pairs, of which four were IBD-concordant and five were IBD-discordant. The search for disease-associated traits relied mainly on comparing, within discordant pairs, IBD patients with their genetically identical healthy co-twins. Each individual had, on average, about 151 000 unique TCRalpha sequences and 181 000 unique TCRbeta sequences available for analysis. The paper's findings and limits, for the study overall: IBD patients had lower TCRbeta repertoire diversity, measured by the inverse Simpson index, than their healthy co-twins. Concordant and discordant twins showed no difference in repertoire similarity, possibly because of limited statistical power. IBD patients shared fewer clonotypes with other individuals than healthy twins did, most markedly in patients showing signs of disease activity. Different T cell subtypes could not be distinguished in the analysis. No single strong signal or clonotype linked to IBD turned up in the results, so the idea that one exists was not supported. Because patients received different immunosuppressive treatments, the repertoires may have picked up extra background noise and variability between individuals.

A 2.5 ml peripheral blood sample was drawn into PAXgene tubes per donor and stored at -80°C. Without T cell sorting, total RNA was isolated from whole blood using the PAXgene blood miRNA kit on an automated QIAcube. Peripheral blood from monozygotic twin pairs who were concordant or discordant for inflammatory bowel disease underwent deep TCRalpha and TCRbeta repertoire profiling using unique molecular barcoding. For every twin pair, smoking habits were documented, and each individual was categorised as a current, former or never smoker. Receptor amplification or capture employed 5' RACE. Each TCR library was prepared from about 3,400 ng of total RNA. For each sample, cDNA synthesis was carried out in eight separate reactions using SMARTScribe reverse transcriptase. During cDNA synthesis, unique molecular identifiers containing a 6-nucleotide sample barcode were introduced by template switching. TCRalpha and TCRbeta cDNA was amplified in two nested PCRs of about 17 and 10 cycles, and bead purification was carried out after each PCR. Before amplification, the cDNA was treated with uracil DNA-glycosylase and purified using the QIAquick PCR purification kit. The second PCR added Illumina TruSeq-compatible adapters along with sample-specific barcodes. Library quality and concentration were checked on TapeStation and Qubit, and libraries were pooled at around 4.9 ng each. The pooled libraries were sequenced with 2 x 100 bp reads and custom sequencing primers on an Illumina HiSeq2500 single-index Rapid Run. Per the source publication's procedure: PCR and sequencing errors were corrected by UMI-based consensus assembly using MiGEC version 1.2.6. MiXCR version 2.1.1 was used to carry out V(D)J alignment, clonotype assembly and CDR3 extraction. Normalisation of gene usage, clonotype sharing and MAIT/NKT TCR abundance was achieved by analysing the top 1000, 10 000 and 20 000 clonotypes per sample. After downsampling to 27 000 UMIs, diversity was calculated as the inverse Simpson index using the vegan R package. Paired Mann-Whitney U tests were applied to discordant twin pairs, and Benjamini-Hochberg correction was used for multiple testing. TCRdb reprocessed the reads, reporting each CDR3 protein sequence once and no DNA. The V and J calls here are based on TCRdb, not the publication. The table for this sample lists around 380,000 distinct CDR3 sequences. Less than 2.5% of the sample belongs to the ten largest clones.

In the germline V gene (reference sequence), CDR1 corresponds to SEHNR and CDR2 to FQNEAQ. There are 15 amino acids in the CDR3, from cysteine to phenylalanine inclusive. The coding DNA is unavailable. On this clonotype itself: The antigen it binds to is not known.

This TCR was recovered from a human donor with ulcerative colitis or Crohn's disease, or a healthy co-twin of an affected twin (not recorded which). Material: blood. The sequence joins TRBV7-9 to TRBJ2-1; checking the TCRdb D call of TRBD2 is not possible without DNA. The CDR3 protein sequence reads: CASTAPWTRHNEQFF.